This T cell receptor beta chain is drawn from a study of long-term antiretroviral therapy in people with HIV. Regarding the study as a whole: ART adherence, viral resistance and therapy changes were undocumented.

This clone was seen a handful of times. Antigen unknown. Running of the v3.0 immunoSEQ assay took place at survey level. Sequenced by immunoSEQ multiplex PCR; TCRdb stores in-frame clones only, minus some. The table lists about 30,000 clones, 70% to 90% of them singletons. From germline, CDR1 is MGHRA and CDR2 YSYEKL. The CDR3 has 13 amino acids. V was clipped by 6 bases and J by 5 bases, with 11 bases between them. The source material was unsorted PBMCs, sampled around 5 years before starting antiretroviral therapy. This TCR was sampled from a man aged 50 or older with HIV. This sequence joins TRBV4-1 and TRBJ1-5; no firm D call. This chain's CDR3 is CASSRERDQPQHF. CDR3 nucleotides: TGCGCCAGCAGTCGTGAACGGGATCAGCCCCAGCATTTT.